This TCR beta chain was sequenced for a study of prognosis after radiotherapy for stage I lung cancer. Findings and caveats of the study: There were reportedly differences in TRBV and TRBJ gene usage between patients with and without metastases.

At both of two time points, approximately 6 milliliters of peripheral blood were drawn. Germline V lookup: CDR1 SGHAT, CDR2 FQNNGV. V dropped 6 bases and J dropped 9 bases, with 15 bases sitting between them. This CDR3 is built from 13 residues. CDR3 of TCR beta was amplified from genomic DNA via a two-round multiplex PCR. First-round PCR, the initial amplification, used primers specific to each TRBV and TRBJ gene. TCRdb re-called the multiplex PCR reads through MiXCR, storing one row per CDR3 protein. This table holds 8,500 to 13,000 distinct CDR3 sequences, approximately 58% found once. This clonotype ranks as medium-sized. Antigen unknown.

The V gene is TRBV11-2, the J gene TRBJ2-1; unclear D gene. The TCR sequence derives from a donor of 50 years or more with non-small cell lung cancer. The sample consisted of PBMCs, taken before or after stereotactic body radiation therapy (not recorded which). CDR3 sequence (DNA): TGTGCCAGCAGTACCGCAGTTTTATCTGAGCAGTTCTTC. It codes for CASSTAVLSEQFF.